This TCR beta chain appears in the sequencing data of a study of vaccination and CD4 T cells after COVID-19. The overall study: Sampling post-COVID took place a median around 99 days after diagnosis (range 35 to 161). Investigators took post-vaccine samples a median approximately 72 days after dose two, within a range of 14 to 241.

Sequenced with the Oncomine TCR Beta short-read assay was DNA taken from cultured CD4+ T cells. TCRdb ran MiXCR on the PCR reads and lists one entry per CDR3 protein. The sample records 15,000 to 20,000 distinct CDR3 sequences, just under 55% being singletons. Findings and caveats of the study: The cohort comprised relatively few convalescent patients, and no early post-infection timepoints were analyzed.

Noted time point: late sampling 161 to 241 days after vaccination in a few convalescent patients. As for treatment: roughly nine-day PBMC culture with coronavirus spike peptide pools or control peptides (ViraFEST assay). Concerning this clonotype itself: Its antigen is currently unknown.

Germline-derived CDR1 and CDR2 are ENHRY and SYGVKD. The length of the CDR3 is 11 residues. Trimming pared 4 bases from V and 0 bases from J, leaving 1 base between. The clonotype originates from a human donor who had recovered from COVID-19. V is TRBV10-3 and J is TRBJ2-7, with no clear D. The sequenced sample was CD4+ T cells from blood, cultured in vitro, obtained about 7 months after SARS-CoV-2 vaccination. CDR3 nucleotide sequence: TGTGCCATCAGTGTCTCCTACGAGCAGTACTTC. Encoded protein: CAISVSYEQYF.